The rows below give T cell receptor beta chains drawn from one sample of a study of blood T cell repertoires in COVID-19. Repertoires were generated with immunoSEQ multiplex PCR, while TCRdb's copy carries only in-frame clones and drops some. The table lists under 45,000 clones, around 85% of them singletons. Sequences were obtained from peripheral blood. These receptors all stem from a man aged 60-69 years with active or convalescent COVID-19. Both conserved end residues are part of each CDR3. A clone size is listed for some rows: how often the clone was seen (once, few, many), or a class if it is expanded.

TRBJ2-3 | - | TRBV6-6 | CASSYTGGGTDTQYF
TRBJ1-1 | - | TRBV25-1 | CASSATPPQNTEAFF
TRBJ2-1 | - | TRBV7-9 | CASNPDRILYNEQFF
TRBJ2-1 | - | TRBV7-9 | CAGTGRGYEQFF
TRBJ2-2 | - | TRBV4-1 | CASSQDRGAGELFF
TRBJ1-4 | - | TRBV4-3 | CASSQGPATGVVRANEKLFF
TRBJ2-5 | - | TRBV15 | CATSPTLYRTAGQETQYF
TRBJ2-3 | - | TRBV5-5 | CASSLALAGTSTDTQYF
TRBJ2-5 | - | TRBV7-9 | CASSLAPSRGETQYF
TRBJ1-6 | - | TRBV5-1 | CASRLLTGESPLHF
TRBJ2-4 | - | TRBV18 | CASSPPARSPKNIQYF
TRBJ1-2 | - | TRBV4-1 | CASSHRVYGYTF
TRBJ1-1 | - | TRBV18 | CASSPDDRVAFF
TRBJ2-1 | once | TRBV13 | CASSLGPGLAGVEQFF
TRBJ1-2 | - | TRBV5-1 | CASSLGSGVNYGYTF
TRBJ1-2 | - | TRBV5-1 | CASSLESVQADYGYTF
TRBJ1-1 | few | TRBV7-2 | CASSLVAAWNTEAFF
TRBJ2-1 | few | TRBV11-3 | CASSSTGWDNEQFF
TRBJ1-6 | once | TRBV7-9 | CASSLRGQGNSPLHF
TRBJ2-3 | - | TRBV5-1 | CASSVGQGNTDTQYF
TRBJ1-1 | - | TRBV6-4 | CATQPRASNREDPEAFF
TRBJ1-3 | - | TRBV3-1/TRBV3-2 | CASSQSNTIYF